The 5 T cell receptor beta chains in this list originate from one sample, sequenced in a study of blood T cell repertoires in COVID-19. Sequencing was performed with immunoSEQ multiplex PCR; in TCRdb, only in-frame clones are kept and a portion is missing. The sample contains about 190,000 clones, roughly 80% of which appear only once. Input material: peripheral blood. These receptors originate from a woman between 45 and 65 years old with acute or convalescent COVID-19.

The V gene is TRBV28, the J gene TRBJ1-2; 9 bases are shared with TRBD1. V lost 5 bases, J lost 8 bases, and 9 bases stayed unmatched. This CDR3 spans 14 amino acids. Germline V CDR1 and CDR2: MDHEN, SYDVKM. DNA for the CDR3: TGTGCCAGCAGTACCCAGGGACAGGGATGGGGCTACACCTTC. As protein: CASSTQGQGWGYTF.

CDR3 DNA: TGTGCCAGCCCGTCGAAGTGGAGGCGGGAGACCCAGTACTTC. Amino acid sequence: CASPSKWRRETQYF. The chain links TRBV27 to TRBJ2-5, with a possible D match to TRBD2 (5 bases). The V end was cut by 8 bases, the J end by 5 bases, with 18 bases between. CDR1 and CDR2 from the germline V gene are MNHEY and SMNVEV (reference sequence). This CDR3 has 14 amino acids.

The chain combines TRBV30 with TRBJ1-4; D gene uncertain. CDR1 GTSNPN and CDR2 SVGIG come from the germline V gene (reference sequence). V lost 0 bases and J lost 8, with 10 bases in between. The CDR3 consists of 13 residues. The CDR3 region has the DNA TGTGCCTGGAGTGTTGGTTACTTCGAAAAACTGTTTTTT. Translating gives CAWSVGYFEKLFF.

The V call is TRBV5-1, the J call TRBJ2-7, with 10 bases that match TRBD1. The germline gives CDR1 SGHRS, CDR2 YFSETQ. This CDR3 spans 16 amino acids. The trim removed 0 bases at V and 2 bases at J, leaving 5 bases unmatched. The chain's CDR3 is CASSLGYGTGAYEQYF. DNA of the CDR3: TGCGCCAGCAGCTTGGGGTATGGGACAGGGGCCTACGAGCAGTACTTC.

The chain uses TRBV30 and TRBJ1-4; D not resolved. CDR1 GTSNPN and CDR2 SVGIG come from the germline V gene (reference sequence). This CDR3 is built from 12 residues. V was clipped by 8 bases and J by 8 bases, with 15 bases between them. CDR3 loop: CAGSGSWEKLFF. DNA of the CDR3: TGTGCCGGCTCAGGAAGTTGGGAAAAACTGTTTTTT.